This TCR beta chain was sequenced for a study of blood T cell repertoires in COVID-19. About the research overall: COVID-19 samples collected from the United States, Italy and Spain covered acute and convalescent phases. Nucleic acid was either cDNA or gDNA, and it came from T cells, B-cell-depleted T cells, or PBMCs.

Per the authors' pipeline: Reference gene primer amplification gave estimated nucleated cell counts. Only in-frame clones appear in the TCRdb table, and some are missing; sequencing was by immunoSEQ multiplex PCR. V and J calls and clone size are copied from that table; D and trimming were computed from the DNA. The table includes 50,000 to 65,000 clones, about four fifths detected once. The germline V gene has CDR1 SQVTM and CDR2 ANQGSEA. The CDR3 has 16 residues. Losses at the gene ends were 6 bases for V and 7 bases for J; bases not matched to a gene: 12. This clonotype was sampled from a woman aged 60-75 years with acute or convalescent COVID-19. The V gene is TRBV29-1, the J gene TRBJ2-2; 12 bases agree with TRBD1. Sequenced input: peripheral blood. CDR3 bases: TGCAGCGTGTCCGGGGCCGGGACAGGGGGCAGCGGGGAGCTGTTTTTT. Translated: CSVSGAGTGGSGELFF.